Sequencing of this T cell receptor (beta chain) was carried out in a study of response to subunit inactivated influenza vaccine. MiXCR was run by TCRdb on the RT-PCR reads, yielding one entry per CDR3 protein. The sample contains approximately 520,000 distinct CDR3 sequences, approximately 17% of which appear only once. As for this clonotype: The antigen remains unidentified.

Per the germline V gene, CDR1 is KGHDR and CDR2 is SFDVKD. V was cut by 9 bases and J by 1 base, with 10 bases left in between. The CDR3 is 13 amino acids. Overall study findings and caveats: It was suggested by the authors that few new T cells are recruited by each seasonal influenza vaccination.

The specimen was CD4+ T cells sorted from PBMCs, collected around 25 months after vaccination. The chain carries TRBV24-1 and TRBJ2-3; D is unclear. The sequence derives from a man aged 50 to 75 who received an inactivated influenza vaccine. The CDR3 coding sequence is TGTGCCACCGGGTTACCGGGCACAGATACGCAGTATTTT. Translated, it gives CATGLPGTDTQYF.